The clone carrying this T cell receptor beta chain was seen at least ten times. Its specificity is not known. This specimen belongs to a study of regulatory T cells in long-lasting Graves disease. Findings and limits, study-wide: Favored gene segments in persistent disease were TRBV28, TRBJ1-2 and TRBJ2-5. New patients shared 950 to 1,000 public clonotypes, fewer than the approximately 2,500 shared by persistent patients. Persistent Graves' cases showed lower TCR diversity than newly diagnosed cases.

Documented time point: newly diagnosed GD, antithyroid drugs for less than 3 months. The authors made the TCR library using RNA they extracted from PBMCs. CDR1 is MDHEN, CDR2 SYDVKM, per germline. This CDR3 region has 15 residues. After removal of 5 bases from V and 6 bases from J, the junction contained 8 bases not matched to a gene. The TCR beta library used iRepertoire HTBI primers with Arm-PCR amplification of CDR3. A single record per CDR3 protein comes from TCRdb applying MiXCR to the multiplex PCR reads. The sample has roughly 520,000 distinct CDR3 sequences; around 12% are singletons. This sample was shared with a second study, whose subject was T cells in Graves' hyperthyroidism and ophthalmopathy. As that report states: With a duration under 2 months, the hyperthyroidism was newly diagnosed in patients aged 18 to 65.

Sequences were derived from peripheral blood mononuclear cells (PBMCs), sampled at new diagnosis, from a patient treated with antithyroid drugs. The gene calls are TRBV28 and TRBJ2-4; 9 bases align to TRBD1. The origin of this receptor is a woman in her twenties or thirties with Graves disease. The CDR3 reads CASSPFSDRGNIQYF. The DNA of the CDR3 is TGTGCCAGCAGTCCCTTCTCGGACAGGGGAAACATTCAGTACTTC.